The sample holds one count of the clone carrying this TCR beta chain. Its antigen is undetermined. Germline CDR1 is SGHAT and CDR2 is FQNNGV. The V and J ends lost 5 bases and 0 bases, in that order; junction bases with no gene match: 7. The CDR3 totals 16 residues. Sample time point: baseline, week 1 (first vaccination visit). Treatment in this sample: pre-vaccination baseline after standard-of-care therapy. Assay used: immunoSEQ multiplex PCR; TCRdb lists only in-frame clones, some missing. The table lists about 66,000 clones, 80% to 90% of them singletons. This record belongs to a study of a mutant IDH1 vaccine in newly diagnosed glioma. About the study: Mean patient age was around 40 years; 62.5% were male and roughly 38% female. Prior therapy was radiotherapy, temozolomide, or both; most received both.

Findings and limits, study-wide: Top-clonotype changes in peripheral T cells seemed unrelated to pseudoprogression. Researchers report vaccine-induced immune responses in 93.3% of patients.

This sequence originates from a young man with glioma. Sample: PBMCs, taken from a glioma patient treated with radiotherapy, temozolomide or both. The chain employs TRBV11-2 and TRBJ1-3; 7 nucleotides line up with TRBD1. CDR3 region: CASSRRQGPSGNTIYF. The CDR3 DNA reads TGTGCCAGCAGCCGGCGACAGGGCCCCTCTGGAAACACCATATATTTT.